This T cell receptor beta chain stems from a study of cytomegalovirus exposure and HLA in healthy donors. This PCR relied on a set of 60 Vbeta primers and 13 Jbeta primers. Sequenced by immunoSEQ multiplex PCR; TCRdb stores in-frame clones only, minus some. The repertoire holds fewer than 200,000 clones, with about 64% as singletons. Trimming pared 1 base from V and 1 base from J, leaving 14 bases between. Per the germline V gene, CDR1 is SGDLS and CDR2 is YYNGEE. The CDR3 runs to 16 residues. Sequenced input: PBMCs. The TCR comes from a man between 45 and 60 years old in good health and CMV-seronegative. The chain carries TRBV9 and TRBJ1-1, with no clear D. The CDR3 DNA follows: TGTGCCAGCAGCGTACCCCTGGGCAGAGAGAACACTGAAGCTTTCTTT. Translation gives CASSVPLGRENTEAFF.